Below, one TCR beta chain is given with its context. Its specificity is not known. Measured with immunoSEQ multiplex PCR; TCRdb has only the in-frame clones, and not every one. The sample has 90,000 to 150,000 clones, around 90% seen once. The CDR3 spans 11 residues. In germline, CDR1 is SQVTM, CDR2 ANQGSEA. V was shortened by 4 bases and J by 2 bases, with 6 bases between the two germline ends. The data were obtained in a study of T cell responses to AZD1222 COVID-19 vaccine. General observations from the study: Vaccination with two AZD1222 doses was followed by a rise in Spike-specific TCR breadth and depth. Only a handful of people who got AZD1222 tested seropositive at baseline.

This clonotype originated in an adult in good health. The sequenced sample was peripheral blood, obtained on day 0 of AZD1222 vaccination. V gene TRBV29-1 combines with J gene TRBJ2-7; TRBD1 is a possible D gene (5 bases). Here the CDR3 reads CSVGQTYEQYF. The CDR3 nucleotides are TGCAGCGTTGGACAGACCTACGAGCAGTACTTC.